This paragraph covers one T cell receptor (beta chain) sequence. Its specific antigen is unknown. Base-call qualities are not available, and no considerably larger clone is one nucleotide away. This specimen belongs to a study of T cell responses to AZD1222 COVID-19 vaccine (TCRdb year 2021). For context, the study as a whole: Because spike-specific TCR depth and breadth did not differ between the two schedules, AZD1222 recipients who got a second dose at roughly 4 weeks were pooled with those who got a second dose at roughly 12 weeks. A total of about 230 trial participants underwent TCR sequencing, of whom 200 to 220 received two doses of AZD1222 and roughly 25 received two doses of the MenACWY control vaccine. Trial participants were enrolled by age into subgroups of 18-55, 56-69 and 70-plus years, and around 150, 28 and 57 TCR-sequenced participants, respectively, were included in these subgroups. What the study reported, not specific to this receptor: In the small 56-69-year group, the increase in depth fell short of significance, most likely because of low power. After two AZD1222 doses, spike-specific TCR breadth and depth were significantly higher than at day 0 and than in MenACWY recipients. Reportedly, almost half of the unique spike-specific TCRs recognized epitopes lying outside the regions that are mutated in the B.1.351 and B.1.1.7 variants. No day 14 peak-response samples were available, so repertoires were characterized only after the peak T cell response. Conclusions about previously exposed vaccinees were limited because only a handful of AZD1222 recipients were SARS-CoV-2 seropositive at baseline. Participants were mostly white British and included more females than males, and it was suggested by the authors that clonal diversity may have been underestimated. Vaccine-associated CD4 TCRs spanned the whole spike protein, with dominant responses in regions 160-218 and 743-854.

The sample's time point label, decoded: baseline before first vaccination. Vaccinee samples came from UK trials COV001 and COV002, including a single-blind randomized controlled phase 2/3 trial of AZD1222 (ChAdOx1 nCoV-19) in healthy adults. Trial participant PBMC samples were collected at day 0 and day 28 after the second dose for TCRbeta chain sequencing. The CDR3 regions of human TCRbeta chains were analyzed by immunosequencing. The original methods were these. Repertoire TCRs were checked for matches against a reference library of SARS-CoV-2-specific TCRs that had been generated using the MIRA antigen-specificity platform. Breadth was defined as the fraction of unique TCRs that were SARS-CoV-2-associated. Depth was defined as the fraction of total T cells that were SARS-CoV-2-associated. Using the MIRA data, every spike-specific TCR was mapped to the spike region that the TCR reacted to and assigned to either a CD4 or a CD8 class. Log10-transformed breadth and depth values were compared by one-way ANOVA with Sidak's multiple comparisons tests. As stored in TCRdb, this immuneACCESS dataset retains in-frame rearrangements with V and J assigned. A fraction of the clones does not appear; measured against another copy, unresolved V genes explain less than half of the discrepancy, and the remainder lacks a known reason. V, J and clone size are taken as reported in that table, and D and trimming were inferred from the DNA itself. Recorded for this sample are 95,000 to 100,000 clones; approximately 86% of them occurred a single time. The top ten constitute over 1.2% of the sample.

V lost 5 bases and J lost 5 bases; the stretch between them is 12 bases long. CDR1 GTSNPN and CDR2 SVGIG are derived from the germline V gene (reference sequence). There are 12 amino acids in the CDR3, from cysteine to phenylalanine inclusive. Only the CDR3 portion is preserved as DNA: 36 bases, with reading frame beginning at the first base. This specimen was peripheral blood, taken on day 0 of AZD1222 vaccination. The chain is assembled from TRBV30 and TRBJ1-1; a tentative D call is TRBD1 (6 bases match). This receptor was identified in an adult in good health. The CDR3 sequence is CAWEEGGTEAFF. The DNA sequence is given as TGTGCCTGGGAGGAGGGGGGGACTGAAGCTTTCTTT.